This TCR beta chain derives from a study of cytomegalovirus exposure and HLA in healthy donors. Germline loops: CDR1 KGHSH, CDR2 LQKENI. V dropped 2 bases and J dropped 4 bases, with 14 bases sitting between them. The CDR3 has 15 residues. The PCR made use of 60 Vbeta and 13 Jbeta primers. Sequencing was performed with immunoSEQ multiplex PCR; in TCRdb, only in-frame clones are kept and a portion is missing. Found here are roughly 100,000 clones, around 57% of them singletons; the top ten hold 4.5% to 5%. Sequencing input: PBMCs. The sequence came from a human donor in good health. The chain employs TRBV18 and TRBJ1-2; the D gene is possibly TRBD1 (5 bases). The CDR3 sequence: CASSPGGGQSYGYTF. The CDR3 DNA follows: TGTGCCAGCTCACCAGGGGGAGGACAAAGCTATGGCTACACCTTC.